This TCR beta chain came from a study of control samples from healthy donors and cancer patients. Using immunoSEQ multiplex PCR, the repertoire was profiled, and TCRdb retains in-frame clones only, with some absent. The repertoire holds tens of thousands of clones, over 80% seen once, with around a fifth in the top ten. CDR1 and CDR2 (germline): DFQATT, SNEGSKA (reference sequence). CDR3 length: 11 amino acids. The V end lost 4 bases, the J end lost 4 bases, and 7 bases lay between the germline ends. Source material: blood. The gene calls are TRBV20-1 and TRBJ1-2; D is ambiguous. This receptor was obtained from a man aged 25-40 years in good health. The CDR3 is CSAKRIYGYTF. The CDR3 DNA follows: TGCAGTGCTAAACGGATCTATGGCTACACCTTC.